A selection of T cell receptor beta chains follows, all from one sample in a study of cytomegalovirus exposure and HLA in healthy donors. Repertoires were generated with immunoSEQ multiplex PCR, while TCRdb's copy carries only in-frame clones and drops some. The sample consists of over 100,000 clones, roughly 88% of them appearing once. Material for sequencing was PBMCs. The origin of the receptors is a woman in her late teens or twenties in good health and CMV-seropositive. Each CDR3 is given with its conserved first and last residue. The D gene is left open where the match is weak. Only some rows state a clone size, as once, few, many or a class for expanded clones.

cdr3_aa: CASRFSTGGGTEAFF
cdr3_nt: TGTGCCAGCAGATTTTCCACGGGAGGAGGGACTGAAGCTTTCTTT
j_call: TRBJ1-1
clone_size: -
v_call: TRBV5-4
d_call: -

cdr3_aa: CASSYGQGFEQYF
cdr3_nt: TGTGCCAGCAGCTACGGACAGGGGTTCGAGCAGTACTTC
j_call: TRBJ2-7
clone_size: -
v_call: TRBV5-6
d_call: TRBD1

cdr3_aa: CASSIVDTSNYGYTF
cdr3_nt: TGTGCCAGTAGTATTGTGGACACTTCTAACTATGGCTACACCTTC
j_call: TRBJ1-2
clone_size: -
v_call: TRBV19
d_call: -

cdr3_aa: CASSLVQGAWNTEAFF
cdr3_nt: TGTGCCAGCAGCTTAGTTCAGGGGGCTTGGAACACTGAAGCTTTCTTT
j_call: TRBJ1-1
clone_size: -
v_call: TRBV7-2
d_call: TRBD1

cdr3_aa: CASSLGLASTGELFF
cdr3_nt: TGTGCCAGCAGCTTGGGACTAGCGAGCACCGGGGAGCTGTTTTTT
j_call: TRBJ2-2
clone_size: once
v_call: TRBV2
d_call: TRBD2

cdr3_aa: CASSPGNRPYGYTF
cdr3_nt: TGTGCCAGCTCACCGGGGAACAGGCCTTATGGCTACACCTTC
j_call: TRBJ1-2
clone_size: -
v_call: TRBV18
d_call: -

cdr3_aa: CASSAQGALTEAFF
cdr3_nt: TGTGCCAGTAGCGCGCAGGGGGCGCTCACTGAAGCTTTCTTT
j_call: TRBJ1-1
clone_size: -
v_call: TRBV19
d_call: TRBD1

cdr3_aa: CSVNLGPGEQYF
cdr3_nt: TGCAGCGTTAATCTGGGTCCGGGGGAGCAGTACTTC
j_call: TRBJ2-7
clone_size: -
v_call: TRBV29-1
d_call: -

cdr3_aa: CASSPRDGLAGENEQFF
cdr3_nt: TGTGCCAGCAGCCCCAGGGACGGACTAGCGGGGGAAAATGAGCAGTTCTTC
j_call: TRBJ2-1
clone_size: -
v_call: TRBV7-3
d_call: TRBD2

cdr3_aa: CASSQEKGLTGDEQFF
cdr3_nt: TGCGCCAGCAGCCAAGAAAAGGGACTGACGGGGGATGAGCAGTTCTTC
j_call: TRBJ2-1
clone_size: -
v_call: TRBV4-1
d_call: -

cdr3_aa: CASSLIITGEHYEQYF
cdr3_nt: TGTGCCAGCAGCTTAATAATTACAGGGGAACACTACGAGCAGTACTTC
j_call: TRBJ2-7
clone_size: few
v_call: TRBV7-9
d_call: TRBD1

cdr3_aa: CASTLLGTGVEVHGYTF
cdr3_nt: TGTGCCAGTACCCTCCTAGGGACAGGGGTTGAGGTTCATGGCTACACCTTC
j_call: TRBJ1-2
clone_size: -
v_call: TRBV19
d_call: TRBD1

cdr3_aa: CASSSRSAVGRYNEQFF
cdr3_nt: TGTGCCAGCAGCTCAAGGTCCGCTGTAGGGAGGTACAATGAGCAGTTCTTC
j_call: TRBJ2-1
clone_size: -
v_call: TRBV7-9
d_call: -

cdr3_aa: CASSGRQGDGYTF
cdr3_nt: TGTGCCAGCAGCGGCCGACAGGGAGATGGCTACACCTTC
j_call: TRBJ1-2
clone_size: -
v_call: TRBV7-9
d_call: TRBD1

cdr3_aa: CASSARQGNYGYTF
cdr3_nt: TGTGCCAGCAGTGCGAGACAGGGGAACTATGGCTACACCTTC
j_call: TRBJ1-2
clone_size: -
v_call: TRBV2
d_call: TRBD1

cdr3_aa: CSVEKELRGTQYF
cdr3_nt: TGCAGCGTTGAGAAGGAGTTAAGGGGTACGCAGTATTTT
j_call: TRBJ2-3
clone_size: -
v_call: TRBV29-1
d_call: -

cdr3_aa: CASSLIAGAPYEQYF
cdr3_nt: TGTGCCAGCAGTCTAATAGCGGGGGCACCCTACGAGCAGTACTTC
j_call: TRBJ2-7
clone_size: -
v_call: TRBV6-1
d_call: TRBD2

cdr3_aa: CATSRARADTQYF
cdr3_nt: TGTGCCACCAGCAGGGCTAGAGCAGATACGCAGTATTTT
j_call: TRBJ2-3
clone_size: few
v_call: TRBV15
d_call: -

cdr3_aa: CASRDRDDGNTIYF
cdr3_nt: TGTGCAAGCCGGGACAGGGATGATGGAAACACCATATATTTT
j_call: TRBJ1-3
clone_size: -
v_call: TRBV11-3
d_call: TRBD1

cdr3_aa: CASSPRGPRMETQYF
cdr3_nt: TGTGCCAGCAGCCCCAGAGGCCCTCGTATGGAGACCCAGTACTTC
j_call: TRBJ2-5
clone_size: -
v_call: TRBV7-9
d_call: -

cdr3_aa: CASSPQTGGLGYEQYF
cdr3_nt: TGTGCCAGCAGCCCACAGACAGGGGGCCTTGGTTACGAGCAGTACTTC
j_call: TRBJ2-7
clone_size: -
v_call: TRBV9
d_call: TRBD1

cdr3_aa: CASSQVPSGDYEQYF
cdr3_nt: TGCGCCAGCAGCCAAGTACCTAGCGGGGACTACGAGCAGTACTTC
j_call: TRBJ2-7
clone_size: -
v_call: TRBV4-1
d_call: TRBD2

cdr3_aa: CAISESIARVNNEQFF
cdr3_nt: TGTGCCATCAGTGAGTCGATAGCCCGGGTTAACAATGAGCAGTTCTTC
j_call: TRBJ2-1
clone_size: -
v_call: TRBV10-3
d_call: -

cdr3_aa: CATHSRDRGWNGYTF
cdr3_nt: TGTGCCACTCACTCCCGGGACAGGGGGTGGAATGGCTACACCTTC
j_call: TRBJ1-2
clone_size: -
v_call: TRBV6-5
d_call: TRBD1

cdr3_aa: CAWSVRGDRPNSPLHF
cdr3_nt: TGTGCCTGGAGTGTACGAGGTGACAGACCCAATTCACCCCTCCACTTT
j_call: TRBJ1-6
clone_size: once
v_call: TRBV30
d_call: -

cdr3_aa: CAISETERANYGYTF
cdr3_nt: TGTGCCATCAGTGAAACAGAAAGAGCTAACTATGGCTACACCTTC
j_call: TRBJ1-2
clone_size: once
v_call: TRBV10-3
d_call: -